The 20 T cell receptor beta chains listed next were all sequenced from one sample in a study of OX40 agonist ivuxolimab in advanced cancers. Profiling relied on immunoSEQ multiplex PCR, and the TCRdb table lists in-frame clones only, not all of them. The sample lists 60,000 to 90,000 clones; about 83% were seen once. The sample here was CD4+ or CD8+ T cells sorted from blood, taken in a trial of the OX40 agonist ivuxolimab. Receptors were obtained from an adult with an advanced solid tumor such as melanoma, head and neck, liver or kidney cancer.

This chain connects TRBV7-6 to TRBJ2-5; no firm D call. Trimming shortened V by 6 bases and J by 3 bases, and 5 bases separated the two germline ends. CDR1 and CDR2 (germline): SGHVS, FNYEAQ. The length of the CDR3 is 11 residues. CDR3 in amino acids: CASSAKETQYF. The DNA of the CDR3 is TGTGCCAGCAGTGCAAAAGAGACCCAGTACTTC.

This chain connects TRBV6-1 to TRBJ1-6, with D possibly TRBD1 on 5 matching bases. This CDR3 comprises 13 residues. Deletions cut 7 bases from V and 10 bases from J, with 14 bases between. Germline V gives CDR1 MNHNS, CDR2 SASEGT. CDR3 in amino acids: CASNRDGYSPLHF. Written as DNA, the CDR3 is TGTGCCAGCAATCGGGACGGCTACTCACCCCTCCACTTT.

V gene TRBV5-4 combines with J gene TRBJ1-4; D remains ambiguous. The CDR3 extends over 14 amino acids. Germline V lookup: CDR1 SGHNT, CDR2 YYREEE (reference sequence). V was cut by 1 base and J by 8 bases, with 12 bases left in between. The CDR3 loop is CASSLSERSEKLFF. The CDR3 DNA follows: TGTGCCAGCAGCTTGTCGGAGCGGAGCGAAAAACTGTTTTTT. The full variable domain, with the rest looked up from reference TRBV5-4 and TRBJ1-4, is ETGVTQSPTHLIKTRGQQVTLRCSSQSGHNTVSWYQQALGQGPQFIFQYYREEENGRGNFPPRFSGLQFPNYSSELNVNALELDDSALYLCASSLSERSEKLFFGSGTQLSVL.

V and J are TRBV7-2 and TRBJ2-3, with 10 bases that match TRBD2. Germline lookup yields CDR1 SGHTA and CDR2 FQGNSA. The CDR3 runs 16 residues. The J segment lost 5 bases and the V segment lost 4 bases, leaving 9 bases of the junction unmatched. The CDR3 DNA reads TGTGCCAGCAGCTGGGCAGCGGGGGGGCCGGGAGATACGCAGTATTTT. Protein product: CASSWAAGGPGDTQYF.

V gene TRBV19 combines with J gene TRBJ1-5; 9 nucleotides align to TRBD1. Germline V gene lookup returns CDR1 LNHDA and CDR2 SQIVND (reference sequence). J was trimmed by 2 bases and V by 8 bases; bases with no gene match: 4. This CDR3 region has 14 residues. CDR3 in DNA: TGTGCCAGTTACGACAGGGGGGGCAATCAGCCCCAGCATTTT. This encodes CASYDRGGNQPQHF. Filled out from reference TRBV19 and TRBJ1-5, the complete variable domain reads DGGITQSPKYLFRKEGQNVTLSCEQNLNHDAMYWYRQDPGQGLRLIYYSQIVNDFQKGDIAEGYSVSREKKESFPLTVTSAQKNPTAFYLCASYDRGGNQPQHFGDGTRLSIL.

This clone was observed once. This chain joins TRBV7-2 and TRBJ2-1; no clear D gene. V was cut by 0 bases and J by 2 bases, with 11 bases left in between. The germline CDR1 and CDR2 sequences are SGHTA and FQGNSA. The CDR3 spans 16 residues. CDR3 region: CASSLASSAAYNEQFF. The DNA for the CDR3 is TGTGCCAGCAGCTTAGCGTCGAGCGCCGCCTACAATGAGCAGTTCTTC.

The genes are TRBV18 and TRBJ1-4, with D tentatively TRBD1 (5 bases). Trimming shortened V by 2 bases and J by 4 bases, and 11 bases separated the two germline ends. The CDR3 is 15 amino acids. CDR1 and CDR2 from the germline V gene are KGHSH and LQKENI. CDR3 nucleotides: TGTGCCAGCTCACCAATGGCAGGGCTTAATGAAAAACTGTTTTTT. Its protein product is CASSPMAGLNEKLFF.

Here the CDR3 DNA reads TGTGCCAGCAGCGAATATACAGGGGCGGGGGGCACTGAAGCTTTCTTT. This sequence encodes CASSEYTGAGGTEAFF. The V gene is TRBV6-6, the J gene TRBJ1-1; 7 bases align to TRBD1. The ends lost 6 bases at V and 4 bases at J; junction bases unmatched: 14. Germline V gene data show CDR1 as MNHNY and CDR2 as SVGAGI (reference sequence). CDR3 length: 16 residues.

The gene calls are TRBV11-2 and TRBJ2-7; 9 bases are shared with TRBD2. The CDR3 runs 14 residues. Germline lookup yields CDR1 SGHAT and CDR2 FQNNGV. Trimming cost V 3 bases and J 4 bases; bases outside gene matches: 4. The CDR3 region is CASSLVAGDYEQYF. The CDR3 DNA follows: TGTGCCAGCAGCTTGGTAGCGGGGGATTACGAGCAGTACTTC.

The chain combines TRBV7-8 with TRBJ2-1; 9 nucleotides align to TRBD1. The ends lost 5 bases at V and 10 bases at J; junction bases unmatched: 15. CDR1 is SGHVS and CDR2 is FQNEAQ in the germline V gene. The length of the CDR3 is 16 residues. The CDR3 bases are TGTGCCAGCAGCGTACGGTCCGGGACAGGGTCAAGAGAGCAGTTCTTC. Translating gives CASSVRSGTGSREQFF.

The CDR3 protein is CASTSTPGNYGYTF. The CDR3 DNA reads TGTGCCAGCACCAGTACCCCCGGCAACTATGGCTACACCTTC. V gene TRBV28 combines with J gene TRBJ1-2; D ambiguous. The germline CDR1 and CDR2 sequences are MDHEN and SYDVKM. Trimming pared 7 bases from V and 2 bases from J, leaving 14 bases between. The CDR3 covers 14 residues.

The V and J genes are TRBV6-5 and TRBJ1-4; 7 bases match TRBD1. The junction had 10 bases not matched to a gene; V was cut back by 5 bases and J by 10 bases. This CDR3 has 14 amino acids. The germline CDR1 and CDR2 sequences are MNHEY and SVGAGI. DNA for the CDR3: TGTGCCAGCAGTAGGGGGCGCGAAGGGCTAAAACTGTTTTTT. This codes for CASSRGREGLKLFF.

The chain carries TRBV28 and TRBJ1-1; tentatively, D is TRBD1 (5 bases). Germline CDR1 reads MDHEN; CDR2 reads SYDVKM. This CDR3 contains 13 residues. Trimming cost V 5 bases and J 1 base, with 8 bases left between them. Written as DNA, the CDR3 is TGTGCCAGCAGTAAGACAGAGAACACTGAAGCTTTCTTT. Translating gives CASSKTENTEAFF.

The rearrangement uses TRBV2 and TRBJ1-1, with D possibly being TRBD1 (6 bases). Trimming stripped 9 bases from V and 2 bases from J, with 10 bases between. Germline V gives CDR1 SNHLY, CDR2 FYNNEI. This CDR3 spans 12 amino acids. Here the CDR3 reads CASGQPNTEAFF. In DNA form, the CDR3 reads TGTGCCAGTGGACAGCCAAACACTGAAGCTTTCTTT. The full variable domain, its missing parts supplied by reference TRBV2 and TRBJ1-1, is EPEVTQTPSHQVTQMGQEVILRCVPISNHLYFYWYRQILGQKVEFLVSFYNNEISEKSEIFDDQFSVERPDGSNFTLKIRSTKLEDSAMYFCASGQPNTEAFFGQGTRLTVV.

V and J are TRBV10-3 and TRBJ2-2; D may be TRBD2 (6 bases). Per the germline V gene, CDR1 is ENHRY and CDR2 is SYGVKD. The CDR3 has 17 residues. The V end lost 0 bases, the J end lost 4 bases, and 15 bases lay between the germline ends. The CDR3 sequence: CAISESVRHGGTGELFF. The CDR3 nucleotides read TGTGCCATCAGTGAGTCCGTCAGGCACGGGGGCACCGGGGAGCTGTTTTTT.

The rearrangement links TRBV19 to TRBJ2-3, with TRBD1 matching over 7 bases. This CDR3 contains 14 residues. Germline V CDR1 and CDR2: LNHDA, SQIVND (reference sequence). V was clipped by 6 bases and J by 1 base; unmatched bases: 4. In DNA, the CDR3 is TGTGCCAGTAGCCGGACAGGCCGCACAGATACGCAGTATTTT. Its translation: CASSRTGRTDTQYF.

The J gene is TRBJ2-7, the V gene TRBV4-1; 9 bases agree with TRBD2. The CDR3 extends over 14 amino acids. The germline V gene encodes CDR1 MGHRA and CDR2 YSYEKL. The ends lost 1 base at V and 4 bases at J; junction bases unmatched: 2. CDR3 amino acids: CASSQGLAGYEQYF. In nucleotides, the CDR3 is TGCGCCAGCAGCCAAGGGCTAGCGGGGTACGAGCAGTACTTC.

The chain joins TRBV7-6 to TRBJ2-1, with TRBD2 matching over 8 bases. Trimming at V came to 5 bases and at J to 7 bases, leaving 10 bases not matched to a gene. The CDR3 covers 15 residues. Germline V gene sequence: CDR1 SGHVS, CDR2 FNYEAQ. The CDR3 bases are TGTGCCAGCAGCCTTGTGGCGGGAGGTAGGAATGAGCAGTTCTTC. This sequence encodes CASSLVAGGRNEQFF.

With regard to this clone: This same CDR3 is encoded by further DNA sequences in the sample. This chain links TRBV5-1 with TRBJ1-3; D is unresolved. This CDR3 region has 15 residues. Per the germline V gene, CDR1 is SGHRS and CDR2 is YFSETQ. V was cut by 0 bases and J by 2 bases, with 9 bases left in between. The CDR3 region is CASSLEETTGNTIYF. CDR3 nucleotide sequence: TGCGCCAGCAGCTTGGAAGAGACAACTGGAAACACCATATATTTT.

V and J are TRBV9 and TRBJ2-5; no definite D call. Germline-derived CDR1 and CDR2 are SGDLS and YYNGEE. This CDR3 contains 14 residues. V gave up 0 bases and J gave up 5 bases, with 11 bases separating them. The CDR3 sequence is CASSVGSFGETQYF. In DNA form, the CDR3 reads TGTGCCAGCAGCGTAGGATCATTCGGGGAGACCCAGTACTTC.